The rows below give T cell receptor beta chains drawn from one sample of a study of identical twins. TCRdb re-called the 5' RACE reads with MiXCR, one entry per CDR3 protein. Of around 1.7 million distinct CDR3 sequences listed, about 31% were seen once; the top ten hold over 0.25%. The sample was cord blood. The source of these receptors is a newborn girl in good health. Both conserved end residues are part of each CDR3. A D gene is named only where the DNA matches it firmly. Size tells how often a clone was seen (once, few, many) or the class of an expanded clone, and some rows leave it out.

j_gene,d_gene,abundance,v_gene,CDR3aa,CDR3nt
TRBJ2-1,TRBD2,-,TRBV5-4,CASSSPSGGTYNEQFF,TGTGCCAGCAGCTCCCCTAGCGGGGGAACCTACAATGAGCAGTTCTTC
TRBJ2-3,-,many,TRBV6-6,CASSYSQSTDTQYF,TGTGCCAGCAGTTACTCACAGAGCACAGATACGCAGTATTTT
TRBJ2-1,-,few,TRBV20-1,CSARVGRGDEQFF,TGCAGTGCTAGAGTGGGAAGAGGCGATGAGCAGTTCTTC
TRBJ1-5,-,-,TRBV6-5,CASSYLQAWRSNQPQHF,TGTGCCAGCAGTTACCTACAGGCCTGGCGCAGCAATCAGCCCCAGCATTTT
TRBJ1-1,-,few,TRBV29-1,CSVEGIGGRTEAFF,TGCAGCGTCGAGGGTATCGGGGGGCGGACTGAAGCTTTCTTT
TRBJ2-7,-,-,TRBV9,CASSVALAGARNEQYF,TGTGCCAGCAGCGTAGCTTTGGCGGGGGCACGAAACGAGCAGTACTTC
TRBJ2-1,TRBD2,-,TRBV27,CASSYVGSSGYDEQFF,TGTGCCAGCAGTTATGTTGGGTCTAGCGGTTATGATGAGCAGTTCTTC
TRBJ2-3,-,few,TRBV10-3,CAIGRGPSTDTQYF,TGTGCCATCGGACGGGGGCCAAGCACAGATACGCAGTATTTT
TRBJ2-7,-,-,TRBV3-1,CASSQPALKQYF,TGTGCCAGCAGCCAGCCGGCTCTCAAGCAGTACTTC
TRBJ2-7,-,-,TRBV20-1,CSARSGTSSYEQYF,TGCAGTGCTAGATCAGGAACTTCATCCTACGAGCAGTACTTC
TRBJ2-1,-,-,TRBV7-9,CASSLSRVGGYNEQVF,TGTGCCAGCAGCCTATCCAGGGTGGGTGGCTACAATGAGCAGGTCTTC
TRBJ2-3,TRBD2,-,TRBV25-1,CASSELGGGRAGDTQYF,TGTGCCAGCAGTGAGCTGGGGGGCGGGAGGGCCGGAGATACGCAGTATTTT
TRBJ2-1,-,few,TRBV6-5,CASSYERPGSYNEQFF,TGTGCCAGCAGTTACGAGCGGCCGGGGTCGTACAATGAGCAGTTCTTC
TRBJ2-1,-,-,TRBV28,CASSLKGGPYNEQFF,TGTGCCAGCAGTTTAAAGGGAGGCCCCTACAATGAGCAGTTCTTC
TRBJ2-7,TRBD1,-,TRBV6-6,CASSGRQGLSYEQYF,TGTGCCAGCAGCGGAAGACAGGGGCTCTCCTACGAGCAGTACTTC
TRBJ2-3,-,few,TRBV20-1,CSARGRFGDTQYF,TGCAGTGCTAGAGGGCGTTTTGGAGATACGCAGTATTTT
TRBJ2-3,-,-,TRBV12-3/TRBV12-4,CASSDPVRTDTQYF,TGTGCCAGCAGTGATCCGGTCCGCACAGATACGCAATATTTT
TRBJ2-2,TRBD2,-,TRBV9,CASSVMSGRAHGELFF,TGTGCCAGCAGCGTAATGAGCGGGAGGGCCCACGGGGAGCTGTTTTTT
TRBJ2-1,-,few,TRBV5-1,CASSIGRTRGEQFF,TGCGCCAGCAGCATCGGACGGACCAGGGGTGAGCAGTTCTTC
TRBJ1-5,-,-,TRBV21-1,CASSKGGGKGDQPQHF,TGTGCCAGCAGCAAAGGAGGAGGGAAGGGTGATCAGCCCCAGCATTTT
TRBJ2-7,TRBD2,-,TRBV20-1,CSARVLAGGDRSYNEQYF,TGCAGTGCTAGAGTGCTAGCGGGTGGGGATCGCTCCTACAATGAGCAGTACTTC
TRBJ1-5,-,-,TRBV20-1,CSARATNWDNQPQHF,TGCAGTGCTAGGGCTACAAACTGGGACAATCAGCCCCAGCATTTT
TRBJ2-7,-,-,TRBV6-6,CASSYSTDSSYNEQYF,TGTGCCAGCAGTTACTCTACGGACAGCTCCTACAATGAGCAGTACTTC
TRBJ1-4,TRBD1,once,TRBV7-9,CASSLRSGQGGEKLFF,TGTGCCAGCAGCTTAAGAAGTGGACAGGGTGGCGAAAAACTGTTTTTT
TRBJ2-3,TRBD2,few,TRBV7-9,CASSFTTSGKDTQYF,TGTGCCAGCAGCTTTACGACTAGCGGGAAGGATACGCAGTATTTT
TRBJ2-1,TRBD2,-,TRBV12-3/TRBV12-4,CASSSGLAGARQFF,TGTGCCAGCAGTTCGGGACTAGCGGGGGCTCGGCAGTTCTTC
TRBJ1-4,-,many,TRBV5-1,CASSLGSATNEKLFF,TGCGCCAGCAGCTTGGGTTCTGCAACTAATGAAAAACTGTTTTTT
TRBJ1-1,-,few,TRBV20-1,CSASGLRGRMNTEAFF,TGCAGTGCTAGTGGCCTACGGGGGCGCATGAACACTGAAGCTTTCTTT
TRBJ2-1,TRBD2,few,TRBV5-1,CASSGRTSGGNNEQFF,TGCGCCAGCAGCGGGAGGACTAGCGGGGGCAACAATGAGCAGTTCTTC
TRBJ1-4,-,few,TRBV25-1,CASSRDSANEKLFF,TGTGCCAGCAGCCGAGACAGCGCCAATGAAAAACTGTTTTTT
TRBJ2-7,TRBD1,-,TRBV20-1,CSARRRGRNEQYF,TGCAGTGCTAGACGCAGGGGGCGAAACGAGCAGTACTTC
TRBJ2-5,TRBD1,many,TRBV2,CASSRQGGETQYF,TGCGCCAGCTCCCGACAGGGGGGAGAGACCCAGTACTTC
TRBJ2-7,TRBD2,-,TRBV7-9,CASASALAGVFEQYF,TGTGCCAGCGCGTCAGCTCTAGCGGGCGTCTTCGAGCAGTACTTC
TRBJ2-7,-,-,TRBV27,CASKDDGSYEQYF,TGTGCCAGCAAAGACGACGGCTCCTACGAGCAGTACTTC
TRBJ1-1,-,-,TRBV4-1,CASSQEGTLGAFF,TGCGCCAGCAGCCAAGAGGGGACACTAGGAGCTTTCTTT
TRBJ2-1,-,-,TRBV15,CATSSLRGVPSSYNEQFF,TGTGCCACCAGCAGTCTTAGAGGGGTTCCCAGCTCCTACAATGAGCAGTTCTTC
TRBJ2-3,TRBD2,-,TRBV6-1,CASSQLAGLGTDTQYF,TGTGCCAGCAGTCAACTAGCGGGGTTGGGCACAGATACGCAGTATTTT
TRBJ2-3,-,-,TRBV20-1,CSAHKGGLTDTQYF,TGCAGTGCTCACAAGGGGGGCCTCACAGATACGCAGTATTTT
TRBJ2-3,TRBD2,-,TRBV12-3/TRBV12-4,CASTPGTSGSSDTRYF,TGTGCCAGCACCCCGGGGACTAGCGGGAGTTCAGATACGCGGTATTTT
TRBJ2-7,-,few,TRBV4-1,CASSQDRGLEQYF,TGCGCCAGCAGCCAAGACAGGGGACTCGAGCAGTACTTC
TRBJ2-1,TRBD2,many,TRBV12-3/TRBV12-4,CASSLILAGGYNEQFF,TGTGCCAGCAGTTTAATACTAGCGGGAGGTTACAATGAGCAGTTCTTC
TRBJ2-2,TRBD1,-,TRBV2,CASTFLGQGVTGELFF,TGTGCCAGCACCTTCCTAGGACAGGGCGTCACCGGGGAGCTGTTTTTT
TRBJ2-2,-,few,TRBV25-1,CASSEFTGELFF,TGTGCCAGCAGTGAATTCACCGGGGAGCTGTTTTTT
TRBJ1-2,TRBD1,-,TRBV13,CASSLGPGQVYGYTF,TGTGCCAGCAGCTTAGGTCCGGGACAGGTTTATGGCTACACCTTC
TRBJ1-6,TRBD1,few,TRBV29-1,CSPRQGDSPLHF,TGCAGCCCCCGACAGGGAGATTCACCCCTCCACTTT
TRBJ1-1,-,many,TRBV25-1,CASSTGSTEAFF,TGTGCCAGCAGTACGGGCTCCACTGAAGCTTTCTTT
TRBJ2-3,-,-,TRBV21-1,CANPTGGRDTQYF,TGTGCCAACCCGACAGGGGGCAGGGATACGCAGTATTTT
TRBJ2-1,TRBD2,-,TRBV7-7,CASSSGLATNNEQFF,TGTGCCAGCAGCTCGGGACTAGCGACTAACAATGAGCAGTTCTTC
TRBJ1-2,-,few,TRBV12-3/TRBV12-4,CASSLSLGGLTPVCYTF,TGTGCCAGCAGTTTAAGTTTGGGGGGGTTAACGCCCGTGTGCTACACCTTC
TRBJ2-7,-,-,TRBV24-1,CATSDVGPTYEQYF,TGTGCCACCAGTGATGTAGGACCAACCTACGAGCAGTACTTC
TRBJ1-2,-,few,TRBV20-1,CSAWTAYGYTF,TGCAGTGCCTGGACAGCCTATGGCTACACCTTC
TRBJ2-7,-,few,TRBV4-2,CASSQSLGAYEQYF,TGTGCCAGCAGCCAATCTCTGGGGGCGTACGAGCAGTACTTC
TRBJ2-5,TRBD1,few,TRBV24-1,CATSDLQGAGETQYF,TGTGCCACCAGTGATTTGCAGGGGGCGGGGGAGACCCAGTACTTC
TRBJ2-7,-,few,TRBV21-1,CASLGTAAYEQYF,TGTGCCAGCCTAGGGACAGCGGCCTACGAGCAGTACTTC
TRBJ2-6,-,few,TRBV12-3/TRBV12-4,CASTPNSGANVLTF,TGTGCCAGCACCCCAAACTCTGGGGCCAACGTCCTGACTTTC
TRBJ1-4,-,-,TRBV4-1,CASSQGGRSGEKLFF,TGCGCCAGCAGCCAAGGAGGAAGGTCGGGAGAAAAACTGTTTTTT
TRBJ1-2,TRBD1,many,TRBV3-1,CASSRDRGYYGYTF,TGTGCCAGCAGCCGGGACAGGGGATACTATGGCTACACCTTC
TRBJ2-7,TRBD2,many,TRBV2,CASSEGLAGSYEQYF,TGTGCCAGCAGTGAGGGACTAGCGGGTTCCTACGAGCAGTACTTC
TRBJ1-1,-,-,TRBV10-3,CAIRGSQGSEAFF,TGTGCCATCAGAGGAAGCCAGGGGTCTGAAGCTTTCTTT